The TCR beta chain under discussion was sequenced for a study of tumor and adjacent non-tumor tissue in lung cancer. The library came from three nested PCR rounds adapted from ARM-PCR protocols. Each CDR3 protein gets one entry after TCRdb re-called the multiplex PCR reads with MiXCR. The data contain approximately 80,000 distinct CDR3 sequences, roughly 80% of them seen just once; the ten biggest clones take up about half. Germline CDR1 reads SGHKS; CDR2 reads YYEKEE (reference sequence). V was clipped by 0 bases and J by 0 bases, with 8 bases between them. This CDR3 has 15 residues. This sample's RNA came from whole unsorted tissue. Distant lung tissue was collected more than 3 cm away from the tumor edge.

The chain employs TRBV5-5 and TRBJ2-3; weak D call: TRBD2 (6 bases). The receptor was derived from a man between 60 and 75 years old with non-small cell lung cancer. Material: distant non-tumor lung tissue. The CDR3 nucleotides read TGTGCCAGCAGCTTGGGGGAGGCCAGCACAGATACGCAGTATTTT. This encodes CASSLGEASTDTQYF.